The source of this TCR beta chain is a study of T cells after yellow fever vaccination. Overall study results and limits: A limited proportion of clonotypes was detected within both the CD4 and CD8 compartments. Abundant bulk-population clonotypes could contaminate the FACS-sorted repertoires. Clones that expanded after primary vaccination mostly reappeared after the booster (96% CD4, roughly 87% CD8).

The V and J ends lost 4 bases and 5 bases respectively, with 15 bases between them. This CDR3 comprises 15 residues. The germline CDR1 and CDR2 sequences are SGHKS and YYEKEE (reference sequence). On this clonotype: Its antigen is not identified.

Universal primer sites and UMIs were introduced during 5'RACE template-switching synthesis of TCR cDNA. MiXCR, applied by TCRdb to the 5' RACE reads, yields one record per CDR3 protein. This table has 400,000 or so distinct CDR3 sequences, roughly 11% appearing once. The rearrangement joins TRBV5-5 to TRBJ2-2; weak D call: TRBD2 (6 bases). This material consisted of PBMCs, taken on the day of the first yellow fever vaccination. The clonotype was recovered from a man aged 18 to 29 who received the YFV17D yellow fever vaccine. The chain's CDR3 is CASSPGVLGTGELFF. The CDR3 DNA reads as TGTGCCAGCAGCCCGGGGGTCCTAGGAACCGGGGAGCTGTTTTTT.